The next 15 T cell receptor beta chains were all read from a single sample in a study of Ad26.COV2.S vaccination and SARS-CoV-2 variants. Only in-frame clones appear in the TCRdb table, and some are missing; sequencing was by immunoSEQ multiplex PCR. Of hundreds of thousands of clones in the sample, approximately 86% were seen once. Treatment meaning: some 19 received Ad26.COV2.S at low or high dose, single or two shots; a few received placebo; per-sample allocation not given. Sampling occurred on day 63 after the first vaccine or placebo injection. The sample consisted of peripheral blood, taken in a trial of Ad26.COV2.S vaccine versus placebo. The source is a person aged 18-60 years who received the Ad26.COV2.S COVID-19 vaccine or a placebo.

The chain joins TRBV6-2 or TRBV6-3 to TRBJ1-2, with 7 bases identical to TRBD1. Germline trimming cut 5 bases from V and 7 bases from J; bases unmatched to any gene: 7. The germline V gene encodes CDR1 MNHEY and CDR2 SVGEGT. This CDR3 has 13 residues. The CDR3 bases are TGTGCCAGCAGTACGACAGGGAAAGCTGGCTACACCTTC. As protein: CASSTTGKAGYTF.

This chain joins TRBV3-1 (or the pseudogene TRBV3-2) and TRBJ1-1; the D gene is possibly TRBD1 (6 bases). CDR1 is LGHDT and CDR2 is YNNKEL in the germline V gene (reference sequence). This CDR3 spans 15 amino acids. V was cut by 2 bases and J by 0 bases, with 10 bases left in between. The CDR3 nucleotides read TGTGCCAGCAGCCAACTGGGGGCGATGAACACTGAAGCTTTCTTT. Protein: CASSQLGAMNTEAFF.

The chain uses TRBV6-5 and TRBJ2-3; D may be TRBD1 or TRBD2 (7 bases each). V lost 8 bases, J lost 4 bases, and 16 bases lay in between. This CDR3 is 14 amino acids long. The V gene's germline CDR1 is MNHEY and CDR2 SVGAGI. As DNA, the CDR3 is TGTGCCAGCGAAGGGGGCGGGAGCCCAGATACGCAGTATTTT. Protein sequence: CASEGGGSPDTQYF.

The J gene is TRBJ1-5, the V gene TRBV27; tentatively, D is TRBD1 (6 bases). Trimming left V 5 bases short and J 2 bases short, with 10 bases between. Germline CDR1 and CDR2: MNHEY and SMNVEV (reference sequence). The CDR3 extends over 14 amino acids. Written as DNA, the CDR3 is TGTGCCAGCAGTCAACAGGGCGGCAATCAGCCCCAGCATTTT. This encodes CASSQQGGNQPQHF.

The V call is TRBV9, the J call TRBJ1-6, with TRBD1 matching over 7 bases. Germline trimming cut 3 bases from V and 7 bases from J; bases unmatched to any gene: 4. Per the germline V gene, CDR1 is SGDLS and CDR2 is YYNGEE. The CDR3 covers 14 residues. The CDR3 loop is CASSARDSNSPLHF. The CDR3 DNA sequence: TGTGCCAGCAGCGCCCGGGACAGCAATTCACCCCTCCACTTT.

The chain joins TRBV7-8 to TRBJ1-5, with no clear D. Germline V CDR1 and CDR2: SGHVS, FQNEAQ. V lost 1 base and J 2 bases, leaving 9 bases between the germline ends. This CDR3 region has 15 residues. CDR3 bases: TGTGCCAGCAGCTTAGGCGTCGGCGGCAATCAGCCCCAGCATTTT. This translates into CASSLGVGGNQPQHF.

V usage is TRBV28 and J usage is TRBJ1-5, with D tentatively TRBD1 (6 bases). The CDR3 extends over 15 amino acids. The germline CDR1 and CDR2 sequences are MDHEN and SYDVKM. Trimming removed 4 bases at V and 5 bases at J, with 15 bases between. CDR3 amino acids: CASSSPQGRDQPQHF. CDR3 bases: TGTGCCAGCAGTTCGCCTCAGGGGCGGGATCAGCCCCAGCATTTT.

This clone has a single count. The chain is built from TRBV7-2 and TRBJ1-2, with a possible D match to TRBD1 (5 bases). CDR3 length: 15 amino acids. CDR1 and CDR2 (germline): SGHTA, FQGNSA. Trimming removed 10 bases from V and 4 bases from J, with 22 bases in between. This CDR3 is CAISGAGCRCYGYTF. The CDR3 coding sequence is TGTGCCATCAGTGGCGCAGGGTGTAGGTGCTATGGCTACACCTTC.

The rearrangement uses TRBV27 and TRBJ2-1, with 10 bases matching TRBD1. Germline V gene sequence: CDR1 MNHEY, CDR2 SMNVEV (reference sequence). This CDR3 is built from 12 residues. V shed 9 bases, J shed 5 bases, and the junction held 1 base outside the gene matches. Here the CDR3 reads CASGQGDNEQFF. CDR3 nucleotide sequence: TGTGCCAGTGGACAGGGGGACAATGAGCAGTTCTTC.

The V call is TRBV10-2, the J call TRBJ2-5; 10 bases line up with TRBD2. The length of the CDR3 is 15 residues. CDR1 is WSHSY, CDR2 SAAADI, per germline. The trim removed 2 bases at V and 5 bases at J, leaving 5 bases unmatched. The CDR3 DNA is TGCGCCAGCAGTGAGGGCCTAGCGGGAGTTGAGACCCAGTACTTC. Protein product: CASSEGLAGVETQYF.

V gene TRBV5-4 combines with J gene TRBJ2-7; the match to TRBD2 covers 9 bases. The length of the CDR3 is 15 residues. From germline, CDR1 is SGHNT and CDR2 YYREEE (reference sequence). V was pared by 4 bases and J by 5 bases, with 10 bases of the junction left unmatched. CDR3 sequence: CASSGSGTSLHEQYF. In DNA, the CDR3 is TGTGCCAGCAGCGGATCCGGGACTAGCTTACACGAGCAGTACTTC.

V is TRBV5-8 and J is TRBJ2-1, with 7 bases aligning to TRBD2. Germline V gives CDR1 SGHTS, CDR2 YDEGEE. V shed 2 bases and J 8 bases; nucleotides not matched to a gene: 13. The CDR3 sequence is 16 residues long. Written as DNA, the CDR3 is TGTGCCAGCAGCTTCCGGGGGGAGGGAACACACGATGAGCAGTTCTTC. It is translated as CASSFRGEGTHDEQFF.

This clone showed up just a few times. V gene TRBV27 combines with J gene TRBJ1-5; no clear D. The CDR3 is made up of 16 amino acids. Germline-derived CDR1 and CDR2 are MNHEY and SMNVEV (reference sequence). V lost 6 bases to trimming and J lost 3 bases, with 18 bases between them. As DNA, the CDR3 is TGTGCCAGCAGCTCCTCGGCAGGCCCTCTCAATCAGCCCCAGCATTTT. Its translation is CASSSSAGPLNQPQHF.

This clone occurred a few times. The chain links TRBV5-1 to TRBJ2-2; 9 nucleotides align to TRBD1. V trimming: 0 bases; J trimming: 9 bases; junction bases outside the gene matches: 9. CDR3 length: 16 amino acids. Germline lookup yields CDR1 SGHRS and CDR2 YFSETQ. DNA of the CDR3: TGCGCCAGCAGCTTGGAGGGGACAGGGTTAGTCCGGGAGCTGTTTTTT. Its translation is CASSLEGTGLVRELFF.

This sequence joins TRBV28 and TRBJ1-5; the D is unclear. The CDR3 spans 12 residues. The germline V gene encodes CDR1 MDHEN and CDR2 SYDVKM. Trimming stripped 6 bases from V and 3 bases from J, with 6 bases between. The chain's CDR3 is CASSINNQPQHF. For the CDR3, the DNA is TGTGCCAGCAGCATCAACAATCAGCCCCAGCATTTT. Together with reference TRBV28 and TRBJ1-5, the CDR3 gives the full variable domain: DVKVTQSSRYLVKRTGEKVFLECVQDMDHENMFWYRQDPGLGLRLIYFSYDVKMKEKGDIPEGYSVSREKKERFSLILESASTNQTSMYLCASSINNQPQHFGDGTRLSIL.